One sample yielded the 2 T cell receptor beta chains listed below, sequenced in a study of CD4+ T cells in melanoma (dated by TCRdb to 2022 to 2024). The library came from the immunoSEQ multiplex PCR assay. Drawn from immuneACCESS, this table holds only the in-frame rearrangements with V and J called that TCRdb kept. Clones are partly lost; checked studies trace under half to an unresolved V gene and leave the rest unexplained. The sample records 15,000 to 20,000 clones, around 85% of which are singletons. The leading ten clones occupy approximately 5.1% of the sample. Sequencing was done on a sample of cells from a culture (not recorded whether cultured in vitro). These receptor sequences come from a human donor with melanoma.

In its sample, this clone was seen once. This chain joins TRBV5-1 and TRBJ2-1, with D uncertain. CDR1 is SGHRS and CDR2 is YFSETQ in the germline V gene. V was clipped by 4 bases and J by 7 bases, with 15 bases between them. The CDR3 is made up of 14 amino acids. In nucleotides, the CDR3 is TGCGCCAGCAGCGCGAGCGTGGCGGTGAATGAGCAGTTCTTC. Protein sequence: CASSASVAVNEQFF.

A single count supports this clone. The chain is built from TRBV11-2 and TRBJ1-4, with 8 bases fitting TRBD1. Germline V CDR1 and CDR2: SGHAT, FQNNGV. CDR3 length: 18 residues. V was clipped by 3 bases and J by 0 bases; unmatched bases: 9. The CDR3 DNA reads as TGTGCCAGCAGCTTTAATACAGGGGGTAGACCAACTAATGAAAAACTGTTTTTT. It encodes CASSFNTGGRPTNEKLFF. The variable domain in full, with the rest retrieved from reference TRBV11-2 and TRBJ1-4, is EAGVAQSPRYKIIEKRQSVAFWCNPISGHATLYWYQQILGQGPKLLIQFQNNGVVDDSQLPKDRFSAERLKGVDSTLKIQPAKLEDSAVYLCASSFNTGGRPTNEKLFFGSGTQLSVL.